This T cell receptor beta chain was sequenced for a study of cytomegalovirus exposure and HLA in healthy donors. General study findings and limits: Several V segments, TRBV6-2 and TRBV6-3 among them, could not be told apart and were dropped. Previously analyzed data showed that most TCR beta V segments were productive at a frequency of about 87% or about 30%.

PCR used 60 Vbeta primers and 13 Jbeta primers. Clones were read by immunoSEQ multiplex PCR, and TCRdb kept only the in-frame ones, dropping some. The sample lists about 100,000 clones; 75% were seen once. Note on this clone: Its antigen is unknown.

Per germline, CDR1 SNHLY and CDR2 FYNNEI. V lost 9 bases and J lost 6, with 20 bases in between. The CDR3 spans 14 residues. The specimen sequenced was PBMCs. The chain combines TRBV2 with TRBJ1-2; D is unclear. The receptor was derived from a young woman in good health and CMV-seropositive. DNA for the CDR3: TGTGCCAGTACCACCAACACGGGGTGGAATGGCTACACCTTC. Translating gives CASTTNTGWNGYTF.